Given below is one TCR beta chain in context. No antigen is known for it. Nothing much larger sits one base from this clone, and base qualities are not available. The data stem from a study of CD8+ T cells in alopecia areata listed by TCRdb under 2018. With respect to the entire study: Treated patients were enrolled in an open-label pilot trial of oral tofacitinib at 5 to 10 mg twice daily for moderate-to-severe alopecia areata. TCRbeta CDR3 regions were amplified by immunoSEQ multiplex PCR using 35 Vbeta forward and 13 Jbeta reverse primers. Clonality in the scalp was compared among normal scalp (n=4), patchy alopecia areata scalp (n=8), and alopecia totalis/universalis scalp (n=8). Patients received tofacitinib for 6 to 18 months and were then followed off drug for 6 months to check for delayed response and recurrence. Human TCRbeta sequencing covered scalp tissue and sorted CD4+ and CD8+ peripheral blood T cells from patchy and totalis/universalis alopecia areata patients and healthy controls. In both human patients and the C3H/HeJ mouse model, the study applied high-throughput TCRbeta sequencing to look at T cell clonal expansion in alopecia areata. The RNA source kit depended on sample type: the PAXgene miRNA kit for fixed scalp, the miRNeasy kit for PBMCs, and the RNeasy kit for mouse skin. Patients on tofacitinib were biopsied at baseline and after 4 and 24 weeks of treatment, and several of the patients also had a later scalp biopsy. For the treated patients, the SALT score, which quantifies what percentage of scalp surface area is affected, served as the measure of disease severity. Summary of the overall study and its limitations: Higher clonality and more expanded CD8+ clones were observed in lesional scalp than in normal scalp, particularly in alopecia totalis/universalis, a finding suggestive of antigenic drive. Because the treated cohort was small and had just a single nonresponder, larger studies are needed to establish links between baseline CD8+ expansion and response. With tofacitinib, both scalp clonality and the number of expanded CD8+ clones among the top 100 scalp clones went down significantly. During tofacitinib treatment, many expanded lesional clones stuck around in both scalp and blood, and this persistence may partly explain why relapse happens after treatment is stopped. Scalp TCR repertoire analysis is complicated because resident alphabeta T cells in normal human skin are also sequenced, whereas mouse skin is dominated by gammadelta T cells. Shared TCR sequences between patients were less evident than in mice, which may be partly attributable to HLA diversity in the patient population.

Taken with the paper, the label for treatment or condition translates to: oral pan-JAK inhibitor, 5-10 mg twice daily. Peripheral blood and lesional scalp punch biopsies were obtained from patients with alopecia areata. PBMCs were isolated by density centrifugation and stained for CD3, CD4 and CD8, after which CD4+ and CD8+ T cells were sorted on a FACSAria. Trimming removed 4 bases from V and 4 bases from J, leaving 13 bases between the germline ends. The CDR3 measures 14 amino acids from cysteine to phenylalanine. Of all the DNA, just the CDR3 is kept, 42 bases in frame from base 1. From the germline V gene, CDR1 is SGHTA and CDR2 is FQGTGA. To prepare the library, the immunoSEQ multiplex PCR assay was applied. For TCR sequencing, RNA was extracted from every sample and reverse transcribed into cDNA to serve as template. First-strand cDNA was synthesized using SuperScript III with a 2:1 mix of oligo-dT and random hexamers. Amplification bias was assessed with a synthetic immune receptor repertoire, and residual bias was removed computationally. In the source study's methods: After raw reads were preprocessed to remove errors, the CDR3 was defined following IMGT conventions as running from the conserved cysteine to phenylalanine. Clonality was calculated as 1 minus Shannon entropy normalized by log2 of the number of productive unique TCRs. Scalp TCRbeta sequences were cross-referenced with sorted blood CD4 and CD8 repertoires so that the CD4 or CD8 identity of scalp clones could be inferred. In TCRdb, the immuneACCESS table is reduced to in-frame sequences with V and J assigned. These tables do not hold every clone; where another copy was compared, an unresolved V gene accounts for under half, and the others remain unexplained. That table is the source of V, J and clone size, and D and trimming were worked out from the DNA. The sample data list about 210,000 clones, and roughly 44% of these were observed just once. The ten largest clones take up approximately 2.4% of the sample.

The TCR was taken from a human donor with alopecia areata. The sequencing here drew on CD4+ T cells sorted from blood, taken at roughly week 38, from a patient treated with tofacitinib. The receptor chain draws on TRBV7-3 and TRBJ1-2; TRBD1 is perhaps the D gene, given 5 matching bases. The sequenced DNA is TGTGCCAGCAGCTCCGAGTCAGGGACCTATGGCTACACCTTC. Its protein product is CASSSESGTYGYTF.